The 9 T cell receptor beta chains below come from one sample, sequenced in a study of T cells in localized non-small cell lung cancer. Here immunoSEQ multiplex PCR was the method, and the copy in TCRdb shows in-frame clones only, minus some. The data contain 60,000 to 75,000 clones, roughly 81% of them singletons. Sequences were derived from PBMCs, sampled before any cancer treatment. The receptors shown here come from a man aged 35-69 years with stage II lung adenocarcinoma.

The chain recombines TRBV15 with TRBJ1-5; D ambiguous. Germline lookup yields CDR1 LNHNV and CDR2 YYDKDF (reference sequence). Trimming took off 3 bases at V and 0 bases at J, with 18 bases between the two ends. CDR3 length: 18 residues. CDR3 region: CATSSARRGSLSNQPQHF. CDR3 DNA sequence: TGTGCCACCAGCAGTGCCCGTCGCGGCAGCCTTAGCAATCAGCCCCAGCATTTT.

This rearrangement joins TRBV13 to TRBJ2-7; TRBD1 might be the D (6 bases). Trimming left V 5 bases short and J 3 bases short, with 8 bases between. From germline, CDR1 is PRHDT and CDR2 FYEKMQ (reference sequence). The CDR3 loop spans 12 amino acids. CDR3 nucleotide sequence: TGTGCCAGCAGCCGGACAGACTACGAGCAGTACTTC. Translated, it gives CASSRTDYEQYF.

The chain links TRBV7-2 to TRBJ2-7, with D perhaps TRBD1 (6 bases). The germline gives CDR1 SGHTA, CDR2 FQGNSA. With 5 bases removed from V and 2 bases from J, the gap between germline ends came to 19 bases. The CDR3 extends over 16 amino acids. This CDR3 is CASSIRQAQLTYEQYF. In DNA, the CDR3 is TGTGCCAGCAGCATCCGACAGGCACAATTAACCTACGAGCAGTACTTC.

This chain uses TRBV9 with TRBJ2-7; TRBD2 aligns across 10 bases. CDR1 is SGDLS and CDR2 is YYNGEE in the germline V gene. V lost 4 bases and J lost 4; bases outside the gene matches: 8. The CDR3 is made up of 15 amino acids. The CDR3 here is CASSPLLAGVYEQYF. Here the CDR3 DNA reads TGTGCCAGCAGCCCCCTCCTAGCGGGGGTATACGAGCAGTACTTC. The complete variable domain, with remaining parts taken from reference TRBV9 and TRBJ2-7, reads DSGVTQTPKHLITATGQRVTLRCSPRSGDLSVYWYQQSLDQGLQFLIQYYNGEERAKGNILERFSAQQFPDLHSELNLSSLELGDSALYFCASSPLLAGVYEQYFGPGTRLTVT.

The DNA of the CDR3 is TGTGCCAGCAGCTCGGCGGGAGTGACAGATACGCAGTATTTT. It codes for CASSSAGVTDTQYF. This chain uses TRBV11-3 with TRBJ2-3; 7 bases map to TRBD2. CDR1 is SGHNT, CDR2 YENEEA, per germline. V gave up 4 bases and J gave up 3 bases; unmatched junction bases: 4. The length of the CDR3 is 14 residues.

This chain uses TRBV6-1 with TRBJ1-1, with D unresolved. The CDR3 length is 13 residues. Germline CDR1 reads MNHNS; CDR2 reads SASEGT. V dropped 2 bases and J dropped 3 bases, with 7 bases sitting between them. The CDR3 loop is CASSELGYTEAFF. As DNA, the CDR3 is TGTGCCAGCAGTGAACTGGGGTACACTGAAGCTTTCTTT.

This chain uses TRBV12-5 with TRBJ2-3, with 12 nucleotides matching TRBD2. V was pared by 0 bases and J by 5 bases, with 6 bases of the junction left unmatched. The V gene's germline CDR1 is LGHNT and CDR2 FRNRAP. This CDR3 has 17 residues. The CDR3 coding sequence is TGTGCTAGTGGTTTGGTACGACTAGCGGGAGTAATAGATACGCAGTATTTT. It encodes CASGLVRLAGVIDTQYF.

The chain carries TRBV18 and TRBJ1-1; D is possibly TRBD1 (5 bases). The V gene lost 4 bases and the J gene lost 4 bases, with 16 bases spanning the gap. From germline, CDR1 is KGHSH and CDR2 LQKENI. The CDR3 is 15 amino acids. The CDR3 nucleotides are TGTGCCAGCTCACGGTTAGGGCAGGGAGGCACTGAAGCTTTCTTT. It translates to CASSRLGQGGTEAFF.

This clone was seen a few times. The J gene is TRBJ1-2, the V gene TRBV7-8; D is undetermined. This CDR3 region has 12 residues. The V gene's germline CDR1 is SGHVS and CDR2 FQNEAQ. The V gene lost 1 base and the J gene lost 6 bases, with 6 bases spanning the gap. As DNA, the CDR3 is TGTGCCAGCAGCTTAGGCAGAGATGGCTACACCTTC. Its translation is CASSLGRDGYTF.